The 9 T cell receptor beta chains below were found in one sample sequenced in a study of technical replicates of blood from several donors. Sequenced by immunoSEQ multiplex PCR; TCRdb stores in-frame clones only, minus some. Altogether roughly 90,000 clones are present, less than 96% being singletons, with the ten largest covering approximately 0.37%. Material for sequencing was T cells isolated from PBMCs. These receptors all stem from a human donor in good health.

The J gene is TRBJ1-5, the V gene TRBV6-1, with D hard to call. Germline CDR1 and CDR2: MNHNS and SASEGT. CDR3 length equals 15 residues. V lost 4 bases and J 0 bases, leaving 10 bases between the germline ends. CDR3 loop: CASSATAYSNQPQHF. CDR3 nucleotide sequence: TGTGCCAGCAGTGCAACTGCTTATAGCAATCAGCCCCAGCATTTT.

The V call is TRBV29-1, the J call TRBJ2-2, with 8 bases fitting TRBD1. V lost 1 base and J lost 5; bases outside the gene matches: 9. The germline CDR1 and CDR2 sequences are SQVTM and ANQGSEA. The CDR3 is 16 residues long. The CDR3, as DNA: TGCAGCGTTGAAGCCGCCGACAGGGGTCTAACCGGGGAGCTGTTTTTT. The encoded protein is CSVEAADRGLTGELFF.

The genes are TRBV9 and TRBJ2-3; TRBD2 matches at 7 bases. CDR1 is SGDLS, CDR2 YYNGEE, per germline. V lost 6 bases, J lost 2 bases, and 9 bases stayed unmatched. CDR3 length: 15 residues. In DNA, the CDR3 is TGTGCCAGCACCTTGTCCGGGACTAACACAGATACGCAGTATTTT. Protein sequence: CASTLSGTNTDTQYF.

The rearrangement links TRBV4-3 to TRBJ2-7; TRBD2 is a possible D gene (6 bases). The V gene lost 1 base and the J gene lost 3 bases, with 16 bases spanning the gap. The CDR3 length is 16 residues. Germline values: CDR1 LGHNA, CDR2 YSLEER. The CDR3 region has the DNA TGCGCCAGCAGCCAAGGGTGGAGGGCCCCAATCTACGAGCAGTACTTC. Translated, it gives CASSQGWRAPIYEQYF.

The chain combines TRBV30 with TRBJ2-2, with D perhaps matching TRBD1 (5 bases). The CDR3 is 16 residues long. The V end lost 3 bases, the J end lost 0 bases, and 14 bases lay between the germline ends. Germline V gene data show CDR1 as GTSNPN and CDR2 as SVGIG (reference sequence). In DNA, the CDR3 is TGTGCCTGGAGGAATTACAGGCTATCGAACACCGGGGAGCTGTTTTTT. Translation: CAWRNYRLSNTGELFF. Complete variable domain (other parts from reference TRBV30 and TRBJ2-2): SQTIHQWPATLVQPVGSPLSLECTVEGTSNPNLYWYRQAAGRGLQLLFYSVGIGQISSEVPQNLSASRPQDRQFILSSKKLLLSDSGFYLCAWRNYRLSNTGELFFGEGSRLTVL.

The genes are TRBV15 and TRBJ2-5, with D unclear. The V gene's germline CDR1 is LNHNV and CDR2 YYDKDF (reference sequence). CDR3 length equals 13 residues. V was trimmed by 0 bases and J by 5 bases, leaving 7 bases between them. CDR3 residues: CATSREFRETQYF. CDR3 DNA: TGTGCCACCAGCAGAGAATTCCGGGAGACCCAGTACTTC.

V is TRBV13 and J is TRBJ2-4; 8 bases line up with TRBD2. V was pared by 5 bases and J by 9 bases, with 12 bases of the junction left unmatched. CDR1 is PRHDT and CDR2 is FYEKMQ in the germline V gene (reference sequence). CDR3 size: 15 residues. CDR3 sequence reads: CASSAPRAGGVIQYF. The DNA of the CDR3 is TGTGCCAGCAGCGCCCCAAGGGCGGGAGGTGTCATTCAGTACTTC.

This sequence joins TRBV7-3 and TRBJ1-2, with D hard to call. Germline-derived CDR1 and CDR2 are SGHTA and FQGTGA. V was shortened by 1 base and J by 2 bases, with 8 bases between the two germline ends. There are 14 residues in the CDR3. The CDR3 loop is CASSLKAGNYGYTF. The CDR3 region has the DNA TGTGCCAGCAGCTTAAAGGCCGGGAACTATGGCTACACCTTC.

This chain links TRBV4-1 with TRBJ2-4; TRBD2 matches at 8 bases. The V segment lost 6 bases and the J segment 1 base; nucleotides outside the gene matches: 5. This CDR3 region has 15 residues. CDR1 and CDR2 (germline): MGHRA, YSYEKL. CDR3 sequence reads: CASSGLAGAKNIQYF. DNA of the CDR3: TGCGCCAGCAGTGGCCTAGCGGGTGCCAAAAACATTCAGTACTTC.